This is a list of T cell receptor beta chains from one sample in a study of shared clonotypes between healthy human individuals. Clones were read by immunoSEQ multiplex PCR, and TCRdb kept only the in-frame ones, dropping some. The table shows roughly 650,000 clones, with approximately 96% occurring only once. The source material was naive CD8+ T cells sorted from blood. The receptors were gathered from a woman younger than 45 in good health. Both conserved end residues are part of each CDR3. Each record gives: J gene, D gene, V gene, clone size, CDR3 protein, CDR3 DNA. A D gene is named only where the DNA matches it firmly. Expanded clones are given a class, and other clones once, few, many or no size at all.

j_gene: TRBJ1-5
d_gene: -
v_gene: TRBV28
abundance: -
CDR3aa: CASSLWGGYQPQHF
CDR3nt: TGTGCCAGCAGTTTATGGGGAGGGTATCAGCCCCAGCATTTT

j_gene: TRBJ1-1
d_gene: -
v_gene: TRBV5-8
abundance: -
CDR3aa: CASSPGLNTEAFF
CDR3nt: TGTGCCAGCAGCCCCGGGTTGAACACTGAAGCTTTCTTT

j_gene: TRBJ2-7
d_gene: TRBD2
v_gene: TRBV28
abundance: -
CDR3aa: CASSPGLAGYEQYF
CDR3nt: TGTGCCAGCAGTCCCGGACTAGCGGGGTACGAGCAGTACTTC

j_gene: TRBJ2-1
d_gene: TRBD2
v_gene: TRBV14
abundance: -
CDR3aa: CASSQRLAGVYNEQFF
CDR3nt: TGTGCCAGCAGCCAACGACTAGCGGGAGTCTACAATGAGCAGTTCTTC

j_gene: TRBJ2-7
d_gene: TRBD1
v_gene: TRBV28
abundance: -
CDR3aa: CASSSGTGYHEQYF
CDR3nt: TGTGCCAGCAGTTCCGGGACAGGGTATCACGAGCAGTACTTC

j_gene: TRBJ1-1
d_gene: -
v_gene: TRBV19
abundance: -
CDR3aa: CASSIRTVNTEAFF
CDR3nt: TGTGCCAGTAGTATCCGTACGGTGAACACTGAAGCTTTCTTT

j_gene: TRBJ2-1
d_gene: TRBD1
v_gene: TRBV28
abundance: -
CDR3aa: CASSLTGVAEQFF
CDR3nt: TGTGCCAGCAGTTTGACAGGGGTGGCTGAGCAGTTCTTC

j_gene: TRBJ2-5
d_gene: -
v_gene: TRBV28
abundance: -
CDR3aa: CASSFPRVETQYF
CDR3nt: TGTGCCAGCAGTTTTCCCAGGGTAGAGACCCAGTACTTC

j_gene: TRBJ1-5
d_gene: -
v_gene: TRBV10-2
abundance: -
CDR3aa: CASSESNQPQHF
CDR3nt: TGCGCCAGCAGTGAGTCCAATCAGCCCCAGCATTTT

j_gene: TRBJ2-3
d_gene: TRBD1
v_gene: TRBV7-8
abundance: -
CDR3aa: CASSLPQDRVTDTQYF
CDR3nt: TGTGCCAGCAGCTTACCGCAGGACAGGGTCACAGATACGCAGTATTTT

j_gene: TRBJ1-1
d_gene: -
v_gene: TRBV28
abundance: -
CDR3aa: CASRLSTVRNTEAFF
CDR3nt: TGTGCCAGCAGGCTCAGCACAGTCAGGAACACTGAAGCTTTCTTT

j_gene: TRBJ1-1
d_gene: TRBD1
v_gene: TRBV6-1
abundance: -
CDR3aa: CASSEAGQAKLLNTEAFF
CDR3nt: TGTGCCAGCAGTGAAGCTGGACAGGCGAAGCTCCTGAACACTGAAGCTTTCTTT

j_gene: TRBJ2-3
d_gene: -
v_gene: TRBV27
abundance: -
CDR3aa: CASSLGGQGHTDTQYF
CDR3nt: TGTGCCAGCAGCCTTGGGGGGCAGGGGCACACAGATACGCAGTATTTT

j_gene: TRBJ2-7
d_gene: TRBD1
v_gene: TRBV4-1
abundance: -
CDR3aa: CASSHPGQGRYEQYF
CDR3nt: TGCGCCAGCAGCCACCCGGGACAGGGACGTTACGAGCAGTACTTC

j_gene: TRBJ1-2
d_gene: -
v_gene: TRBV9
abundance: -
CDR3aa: CASSVGGLGTYGYTF
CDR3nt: TGTGCCAGCAGCGTAGGGGGGTTAGGGACCTATGGCTACACCTTC

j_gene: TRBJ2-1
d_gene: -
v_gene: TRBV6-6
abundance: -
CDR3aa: CASSYGRGATYNEQFF
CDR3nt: TGTGCCAGCAGTTACGGGCGGGGAGCCACCTACAATGAGCAGTTCTTC

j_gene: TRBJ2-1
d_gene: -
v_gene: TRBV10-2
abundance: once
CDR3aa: CASSDDQNNEQFF
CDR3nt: TGCGCCAGCAGTGATGACCAAAACAATGAGCAGTTCTTC

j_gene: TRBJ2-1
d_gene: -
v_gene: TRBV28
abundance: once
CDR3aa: CASSSAEDSYNEQFF
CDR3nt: TGTGCCAGCAGTTCAGCCGAGGACTCCTACAATGAGCAGTTCTTC

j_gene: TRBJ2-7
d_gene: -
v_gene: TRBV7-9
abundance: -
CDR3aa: CASSSGRSRAYEQYF
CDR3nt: TGTGCCAGCAGCTCTGGGCGTTCCCGGGCCTACGAGCAGTACTTC

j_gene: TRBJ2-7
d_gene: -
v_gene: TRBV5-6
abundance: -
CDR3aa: CASSHGIYEQYF
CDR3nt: TGTGCCAGCAGCCATGGAATCTACGAGCAGTACTTC

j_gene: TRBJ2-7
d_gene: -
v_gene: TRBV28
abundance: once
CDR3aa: CASSFRDLSYEQYF
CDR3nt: TGTGCCAGCAGTTTTAGGGACCTGAGCTACGAGCAGTACTTC

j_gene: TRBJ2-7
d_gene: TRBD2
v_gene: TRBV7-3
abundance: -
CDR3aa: CASSLRPSGTYEQYF
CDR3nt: TGTGCCAGCAGCTTACGCCCTAGCGGGACCTACGAGCAGTACTTC

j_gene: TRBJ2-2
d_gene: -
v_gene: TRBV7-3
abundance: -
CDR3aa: CASSPTVTGELFF
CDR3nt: TGTGCCAGCAGCCCCACTGTGACCGGGGAGCTGTTTTTT

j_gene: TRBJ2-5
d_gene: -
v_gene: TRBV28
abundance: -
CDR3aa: CASSLIGQETQYF
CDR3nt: TGTGCCAGCAGTCTTATAGGCCAAGAGACCCAGTACTTC

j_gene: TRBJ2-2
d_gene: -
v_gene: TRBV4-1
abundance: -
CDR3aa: CASSQDRNGELFF
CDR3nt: TGCGCCAGCAGCCAAGATAGGAACGGGGAGCTGTTTTTT

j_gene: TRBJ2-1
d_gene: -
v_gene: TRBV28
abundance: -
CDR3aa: CASSPTTLAGEQFF
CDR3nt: TGTGCCAGCAGTCCGACCACCTTAGCAGGTGAGCAGTTCTTC

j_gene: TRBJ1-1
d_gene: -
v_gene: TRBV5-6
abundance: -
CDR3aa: CASSLDTAEAFF
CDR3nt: TGTGCCAGCAGCTTGGACACCGCTGAAGCTTTCTTT

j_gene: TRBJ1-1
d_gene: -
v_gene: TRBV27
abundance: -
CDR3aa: CASSLRSGAGEAFF
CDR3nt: TGTGCCAGCAGTTTAAGATCAGGGGCAGGTGAAGCTTTCTTT

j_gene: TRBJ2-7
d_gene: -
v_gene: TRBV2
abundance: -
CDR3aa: CASKRGYEQYF
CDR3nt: TGTGCCAGCAAAAGGGGGTACGAGCAGTACTTC

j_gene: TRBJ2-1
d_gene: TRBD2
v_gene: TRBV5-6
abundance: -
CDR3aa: CASSRRSGGSYNEQFF
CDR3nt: TGTGCCAGCAGCCGTAGGTCGGGAGGGTCCTACAATGAGCAGTTCTTC

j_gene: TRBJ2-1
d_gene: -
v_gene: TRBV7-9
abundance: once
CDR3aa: CASSLGRQGGYNEQFF
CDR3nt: TGTGCCAGCAGCTTAGGTCGCCAGGGCGGATACAATGAGCAGTTCTTC

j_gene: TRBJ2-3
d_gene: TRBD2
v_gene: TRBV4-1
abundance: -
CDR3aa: CASSQVGGSRPDTQYF
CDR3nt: TGCGCCAGCAGCCAAGTCGGCGGGAGCCGGCCAGATACGCAGTATTTT

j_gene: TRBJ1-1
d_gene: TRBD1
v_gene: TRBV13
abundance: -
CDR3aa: CASSLGTGMGEAFF
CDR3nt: TGTGCCAGCAGCTTAGGGACAGGGATGGGTGAAGCTTTCTTT

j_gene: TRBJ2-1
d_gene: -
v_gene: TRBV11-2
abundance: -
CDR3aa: CASSLVALGEQFF
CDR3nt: TGTGCCAGCAGCTTAGTAGCCCTCGGTGAGCAGTTCTTC

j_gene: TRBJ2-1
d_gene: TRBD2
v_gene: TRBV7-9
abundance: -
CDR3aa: CASSLSRGRAHEQFF
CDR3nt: TGTGCCAGCAGCTTATCCCGCGGGAGGGCGCATGAGCAGTTCTTC